The 30 T cell receptor beta chains below were found in one sample sequenced in a study of shared clonotypes between healthy human individuals. Here immunoSEQ multiplex PCR was the method, and the copy in TCRdb shows in-frame clones only, minus some. Here the sample spans some 1.1 million clones, roughly 80% being singletons. The sequenced material came from memory CD4+ T cells from PBMCs. The subset: CD45RA-negative fraction. Every receptor here comes from a man between 18 and 35 years old in good health. Some clones in this sample may be carry-over from other donors' samples.

This clone was observed many times. The chain carries TRBV19 and TRBJ1-4, with D hard to call. Per the germline V gene, CDR1 is LNHDA and CDR2 is SQIVND (reference sequence). This CDR3 spans 17 amino acids. The germline V and J ends were trimmed by 6 bases and 0 bases, with 17 bases remaining between them. The DNA for the CDR3 is TGTGCCAGTAGGGGAACCAGGACCGATTCAACTAATGAAAAACTGTTTTTT. Protein product: CASRGTRTDSTNEKLFF.

The chain employs TRBV29-1 and TRBJ2-3; D ambiguous. The V and J ends lost 6 bases and 2 bases respectively, with 9 bases between them. CDR1 and CDR2 from the germline V gene are SQVTM and ANQGSEA. There are 12 residues in the CDR3. The CDR3 nucleotides read TGCAGCGTCGTACCATTCACAGATACGCAGTATTTT. Protein sequence: CSVVPFTDTQYF.

This chain connects TRBV7-6 to TRBJ2-7, with 8 bases lining up with TRBD2. The CDR3 consists of 15 residues. After removal of 1 base from V and 7 bases from J, the junction contained 9 bases not matched to a gene. Germline CDR1 reads SGHVS; CDR2 reads FNYEAQ. This chain's CDR3 is CASSLDPAGVWEQYF. DNA for the CDR3: TGTGCCAGCAGCTTAGATCCAGCGGGAGTTTGGGAGCAGTACTTC.

The CDR3 DNA sequence: TGCGCCAGCAGCTTGGGTGGTCTAGCGGGAGAAAATACGCAGTATTTT. The encoded protein is CASSLGGLAGENTQYF. The chain uses TRBV5-1 and TRBJ2-3; 10 positions match TRBD2. Looked up from germline, CDR1 is SGHRS and CDR2 is YFSETQ. J was trimmed by 7 bases and V by 0 bases; bases with no gene match: 8. The length of the CDR3 is 16 residues. Full variable domain (rest looked up from reference TRBV5-1 and TRBJ2-3): KAGVTQTPRYLIKTRGQQVTLSCSPISGHRSVSWYQQTPGQGLQFLFEYFSETQRNKGNFPGRFSGRQFSNSRSEMNVSTLELGDSALYLCASSLGGLAGENTQYFGPGTRLTVL.

The chain carries TRBV11-2 and TRBJ1-4, with unresolved D. The CDR3 length is 12 residues. Germline CDR1 is SGHAT and CDR2 is FQNNGV. With 1 base removed from V and 8 bases from J, the gap between germline ends came to 5 bases. CDR3 nucleotide sequence: TGTGCCAGCAGCTTAGTGGAGGAAAAACTGTTTTTT. The encoded protein is CASSLVEEKLFF.

The chain joins TRBV27 to TRBJ2-1; D gene ambiguous. Germline loops: CDR1 MNHEY, CDR2 SMNVEV (reference sequence). The V gene lost 6 bases and the J gene lost 7 bases, with 19 bases spanning the gap. The CDR3 consists of 15 residues. The CDR3 here is CASSFGARWWNEQFF. The CDR3 DNA sequence: TGTGCCAGCAGCTTCGGCGCGAGGTGGTGGAATGAGCAGTTCTTC.

Concerning this clone itself: The same CDR3 is also encoded by other DNA sequences in this sample. The chain is built from TRBV28 and TRBJ2-5; TRBD1 agrees at 9 bases. The CDR3 covers 15 residues. The ends lost 3 bases at V and 4 bases at J; junction bases unmatched: 6. Per the germline V gene, CDR1 is MDHEN and CDR2 is SYDVKM. The CDR3 DNA follows: TGTGCCAGCAGTTTGGGGGGACAGGGCGGAGAGACCCAGTACTTC. Encoded protein: CASSLGGQGGETQYF.

A word on this clone: Different DNA sequences within this sample yield the same CDR3. J is TRBJ1-1 and V is TRBV7-3; D remains ambiguous. The CDR3 is 13 amino acids. V gave up 5 bases and J gave up 3 bases, with 10 bases separating them. Looked up from germline, CDR1 is SGHTA and CDR2 is FQGTGA. The CDR3 sequence: CASSLRGDTEAFF. The CDR3 DNA sequence: TGTGCCAGCAGCCTACGGGGAGACACTGAAGCTTTCTTT.

The rearrangement uses TRBV27 and TRBJ2-3, with 8 bases that match TRBD1. The germline V gene has CDR1 MNHEY and CDR2 SMNVEV (reference sequence). Trimming at V came to 4 bases and at J to 5 bases, leaving 5 bases not matched to a gene. The CDR3 has 14 amino acids. CDR3 DNA sequence: TGTGCCAGCAGTTCAAGGACAGGGATAGATACGCAGTATTTT. Translating it yields CASSSRTGIDTQYF.

The chain carries TRBV10-1 and TRBJ2-1; 8 bases line up with TRBD2. The CDR3 totals 13 residues. The V segment lost 0 bases and the J segment 12 bases; nucleotides outside the gene matches: 4. Germline V lookup: CDR1 WNHNN, CDR2 SYGVQD (reference sequence). CDR3 nucleotides: TGCGCCAGCAGTGAGTCGGGAGCGGGGGTGCAGTTCTTC. This codes for CASSESGAGVQFF.

This clone showed up just once. The V and J genes are TRBV7-8 and TRBJ2-2; 7 nucleotides match TRBD2. There are 15 residues in the CDR3. V shed 3 bases and J 4 bases; nucleotides not matched to a gene: 5. Germline V gene sequence: CDR1 SGHVS, CDR2 FQNEAQ. CDR3 nucleotides: TGTGCCAGCAGCTTTAAATGGACTAGCACCGGGGAGCTGTTTTTT. This sequence encodes CASSFKWTSTGELFF.

As to this clone: The same CDR3 can be traced to other DNA sequences in this sample. The gene calls are TRBV6-5 and TRBJ1-1, with D maybe TRBD1 (6 bases). Per the germline V gene, CDR1 is MNHEY and CDR2 is SVGAGI. This CDR3 spans 13 amino acids. V lost 5 bases to trimming and J lost 1 base, with 8 bases between them. The CDR3 sequence is CASSRGGNTEAFF. The CDR3, as DNA: TGTGCCAGCAGTCGAGGGGGGAACACTGAAGCTTTCTTT.

This chain uses TRBV6-4 with TRBJ2-7; perhaps TRBD2 as D (5 bases). V was trimmed by 11 bases and J by 3 bases, leaving 17 bases between them. The CDR3 is 13 residues long. CDR1 and CDR2 from the germline V gene are MRHNA and SNTAGT. As DNA, the CDR3 is TGTGCCCTCATCGGGGAGTCAGGCTACGAGCAGTACTTC. The encoded protein is CALIGESGYEQYF.

The chain recombines TRBV13 with TRBJ2-3; 7 nucleotides align to TRBD1. Per the germline V gene, CDR1 is PRHDT and CDR2 is FYEKMQ (reference sequence). With V trimmed by 4 bases and J by 0 bases, 10 bases remained unmatched. The CDR3 loop spans 17 amino acids. CDR3 region: CASSSLTWGQSTDTQYF. The CDR3, as DNA: TGTGCCAGCAGCTCCCTTACGTGGGGACAGAGCACAGATACGCAGTATTTT.

The rearrangement uses TRBV6-4 and TRBJ2-1; no definite D call. This CDR3 spans 14 amino acids. The ends were cut back, 5 bases at V and 8 bases at J, with 16 bases in the middle. Germline-derived CDR1 and CDR2 are MRHNA and SNTAGT. The DNA for the CDR3 is TGTGCCAGCAGTCCCTCTTCCTTCCCTCATGAGCAGTTCTTC. This encodes CASSPSSFPHEQFF.

V gene TRBV28 combines with J gene TRBJ1-1; D might be TRBD1 (5 bases). CDR3 size: 15 residues. Germline V gives CDR1 MDHEN, CDR2 SYDVKM. The V end lost 0 bases, the J end lost 2 bases, and 10 bases lay between the germline ends. The CDR3 is CASSLWGPLNTEAFF. In DNA, the CDR3 is TGTGCCAGCAGTTTATGGGGGCCTCTTAACACTGAAGCTTTCTTT. Using reference TRBV28 and TRBJ1-1 for the parts outside the CDR3, the full variable domain is DVKVTQSSRYLVKRTGEKVFLECVQDMDHENMFWYRQDPGLGLRLIYFSYDVKMKEKGDIPEGYSVSREKKERFSLILESASTNQTSMYLCASSLWGPLNTEAFFGQGTRLTVV.

The V call is TRBV5-4, the J call TRBJ2-7; 7 positions agree with TRBD1. The CDR3 has 16 residues. CDR1 is SGHNT, CDR2 YYREEE, per germline (reference sequence). Trimming removed 4 bases from V and 2 bases from J; junction bases left unmatched: 12. The CDR3 protein is CASSAAKTGLPYEQYF. The DNA for the CDR3 is TGTGCCAGCAGCGCAGCAAAGACAGGGCTCCCCTACGAGCAGTACTTC.

Worth noting for this clone: Other DNA variants within this sample encode the same CDR3. This rearrangement joins TRBV9 to TRBJ2-2, with D unclear. Trimming pared 2 bases from V and 2 bases from J, leaving 10 bases between. The CDR3 has 15 residues. Germline V gives CDR1 SGDLS, CDR2 YYNGEE. For the CDR3, the DNA is TGTGCCAGCAGCGTGAGAGGATCTAACACCGGGGAGCTGTTTTTT. Its protein product is CASSVRGSNTGELFF.

This clone showed up just once. The rearrangement joins TRBV7-3 to TRBJ2-2; 10 bases agree with TRBD2. CDR1 is SGHTA and CDR2 is FQGTGA in the germline V gene. The CDR3 spans 19 residues. Unmatched junction bases numbered 18, after V lost 4 bases and J lost 7 bases. The CDR3 coding sequence is TGTGCCAGCAGCTCCCAGCAGTTCCCGGGACTAGCGTTGGACGGGGAGCTGTTTTTT. It is translated as CASSSQQFPGLALDGELFF.

The chain joins TRBV5-1 to TRBJ2-7; the D gene is possibly TRBD1 (6 bases). The V end lost 4 bases, the J end lost 0 bases, and 14 bases lay between the germline ends. This CDR3 spans 15 amino acids. CDR1 and CDR2 (germline): SGHRS, YFSETQ. CDR3 loop: CASSPGTQSSYEQYF. CDR3 in DNA: TGCGCCAGCAGCCCCGGGACACAGAGCTCCTACGAGCAGTACTTC.

This chain connects TRBV11-3 to TRBJ2-1; D remains ambiguous. The CDR3 has 13 residues. Trimming left V 5 bases short and J 5 bases short, with 10 bases between. CDR1 SGHNT and CDR2 YENEEA come from the germline V gene. CDR3 sequence reads: CASSPRTNNEQFF. DNA of the CDR3: TGTGCCAGCAGCCCACGGACCAACAATGAGCAGTTCTTC.

Written as DNA, the CDR3 is TGCGCCAGCAGCTTGAGACTAGCGGGAAGTACAGCCACCGGGGAGCTGTTTTTT. It is translated as CASSLRLAGSTATGELFF. V and J are TRBV5-1 and TRBJ2-2, with TRBD2 identical over 11 bases. Germline CDR1 reads SGHRS; CDR2 reads YFSETQ. Unmatched junction bases numbered 9, after V lost 1 base and J lost 4 bases. The length of the CDR3 is 18 residues. The entire variable domain, with the rest obtained from reference TRBV5-1 and TRBJ2-2, is as follows: KAGVTQTPRYLIKTRGQQVTLSCSPISGHRSVSWYQQTPGQGLQFLFEYFSETQRNKGNFPGRFSGRQFSNSRSEMNVSTLELGDSALYLCASSLRLAGSTATGELFFGEGSRLTVL.

The chain uses TRBV6-1 and TRBJ2-4; weak D call: TRBD2 (5 bases). V lost 4 bases and J lost 1, with 8 bases in between. Per germline, CDR1 MNHNS and CDR2 SASEGT. This CDR3 comprises 14 residues. CDR3 protein: CASSAGSAKNIQYF. The DNA of the CDR3 is TGTGCCAGCAGTGCGGGGTCGGCCAAAAACATTCAGTACTTC.

This chain connects TRBV19 to TRBJ2-2; D may be TRBD1 or TRBD2 (5 bases each). This CDR3 has 15 amino acids. V was cut by 7 bases and J by 5 bases, with 17 bases left in between. Per the germline V gene, CDR1 is LNHDA and CDR2 is SQIVND (reference sequence). CDR3 protein: CASKANRGATGELFF. The CDR3 coding sequence is TGTGCCAGTAAGGCGAACCGAGGGGCGACCGGGGAGCTGTTTTTT.

The chain recombines TRBV19 with TRBJ1-4; TRBD1 might be the D (6 bases). The CDR3 covers 13 residues. Per the germline V gene, CDR1 is LNHDA and CDR2 is SQIVND (reference sequence). Trimming pared 6 bases from V and 6 bases from J, leaving 11 bases between. The CDR3 DNA sequence: TGTGCCAGTAGCAAAGGGGGGGATGAAAAACTGTTTTTT. This sequence encodes CASSKGGDEKLFF.

A note on this clone: Other nucleotide sequences from this sample produce the same CDR3. This rearrangement joins TRBV5-1 to TRBJ2-1; D call uncertain. This CDR3 is 15 amino acids long. Germline V CDR1 and CDR2: SGHRS, YFSETQ. With 4 bases removed from V and 1 base from J, the gap between germline ends came to 12 bases. CDR3 loop: CASSRGSGSYNEQFF. The CDR3 DNA reads TGCGCCAGCAGCCGTGGTAGTGGTTCCTACAATGAGCAGTTCTTC.

The V call is TRBV29-1, the J call TRBJ2-1; 8 positions match TRBD1. The CDR3 runs 13 residues. Looked up from germline, CDR1 is SQVTM and CDR2 is ANQGSEA. With 7 bases clipped from V and 1 base from J, the junction kept 3 bases outside the gene matches. CDR3 sequence: CSARTGSYNEQFF. The CDR3 DNA follows: TGCAGCGCTAGGACAGGGTCCTACAATGAGCAGTTCTTC.

The V gene is TRBV28, the J gene TRBJ1-2; D might be TRBD1 (6 bases). The V gene lost 6 bases and the J gene lost 1 base, with 12 bases spanning the gap. The CDR3 totals 14 residues. Germline V lookup: CDR1 MDHEN, CDR2 SYDVKM. The chain's CDR3 is CASRDGQSNYGYTF. CDR3 nucleotide sequence: TGTGCCAGCAGGGATGGACAGAGTAACTATGGCTACACCTTC.

The V call is TRBV27, the J call TRBJ1-3; D gene uncertain. The germline CDR1 and CDR2 sequences are MNHEY and SMNVEV (reference sequence). The CDR3 contains 13 residues. The germline V and J ends were trimmed by 4 bases and 4 bases, with 8 bases remaining between them. CDR3 protein: CASSSGPGNTIYF. The CDR3 DNA sequence: TGTGCCAGCAGTTCCGGCCCCGGAAACACCATATATTTT.

This sequence joins TRBV18 and TRBJ1-2, with D maybe TRBD1 (6 bases). Trimming left V 6 bases short and J 1 base short, with 15 bases between. The CDR3 runs to 15 residues. CDR1 is KGHSH and CDR2 is LQKENI in the germline V gene. CDR3 amino acids: CASSQGRVGNYGYTF. CDR3 nucleotides: TGTGCCAGCTCGCAGGGGAGAGTCGGTAACTATGGCTACACCTTC.